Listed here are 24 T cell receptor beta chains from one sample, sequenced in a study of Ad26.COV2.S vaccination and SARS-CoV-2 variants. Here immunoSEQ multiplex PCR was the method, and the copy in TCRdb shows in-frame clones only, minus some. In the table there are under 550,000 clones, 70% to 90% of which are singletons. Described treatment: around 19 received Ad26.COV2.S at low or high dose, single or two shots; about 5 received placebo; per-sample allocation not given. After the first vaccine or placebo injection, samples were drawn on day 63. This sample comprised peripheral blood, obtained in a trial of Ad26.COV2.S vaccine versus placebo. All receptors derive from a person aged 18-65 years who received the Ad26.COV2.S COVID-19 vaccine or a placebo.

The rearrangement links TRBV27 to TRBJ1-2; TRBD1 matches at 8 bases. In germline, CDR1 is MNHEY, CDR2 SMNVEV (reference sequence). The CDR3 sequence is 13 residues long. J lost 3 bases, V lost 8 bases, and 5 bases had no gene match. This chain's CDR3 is CASGLQGDYGYTF. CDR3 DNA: TGTGCCAGCGGATTACAGGGGGACTATGGCTACACCTTC.

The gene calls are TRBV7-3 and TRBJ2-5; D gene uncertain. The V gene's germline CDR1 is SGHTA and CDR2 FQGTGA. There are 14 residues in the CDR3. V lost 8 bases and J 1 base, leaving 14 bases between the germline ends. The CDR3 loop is CASGRLHTQETQYF. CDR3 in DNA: TGTGCCAGCGGACGCCTTCATACCCAAGAGACCCAGTACTTC.

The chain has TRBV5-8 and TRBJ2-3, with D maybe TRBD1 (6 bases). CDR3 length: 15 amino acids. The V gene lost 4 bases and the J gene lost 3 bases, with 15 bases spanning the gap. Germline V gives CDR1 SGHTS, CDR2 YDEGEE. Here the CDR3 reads CASSRGQLGTDTQYF. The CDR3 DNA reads TGTGCCAGCAGCCGCGGACAGCTCGGTACAGATACGCAGTATTTT.

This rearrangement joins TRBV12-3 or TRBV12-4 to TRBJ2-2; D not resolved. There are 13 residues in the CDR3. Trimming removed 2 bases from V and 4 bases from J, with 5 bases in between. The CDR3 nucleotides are TGTGCCAGCAGTTTATCGGTCACCGGGGAGCTGTTTTTT. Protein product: CASSLSVTGELFF.

CDR3 coding DNA: TGTGCCAGCAGCTTGGCCAAAAGGAACTATGGCTACACCTTC. It is translated as CASSLAKRNYGYTF. The chain couples TRBV7-8 to TRBJ1-2; no clear D gene. Per the germline V gene, CDR1 is SGHVS and CDR2 is FQNEAQ. The CDR3 extends over 14 amino acids. V was trimmed by 3 bases and J by 2 bases, leaving 10 bases between them. Based on the CDR3 plus reference TRBV7-8 and TRBJ1-2, the full variable domain is GAGVSQSPRYKVAKRGQDVALRCDPISGHVSLFWYQQALGQGPEFLTYFQNEAQLDKSGLPSDRFFAERPEGSVSTLKIQRTQQEDSAVYLCASSLAKRNYGYTFGSGTRLTVV.

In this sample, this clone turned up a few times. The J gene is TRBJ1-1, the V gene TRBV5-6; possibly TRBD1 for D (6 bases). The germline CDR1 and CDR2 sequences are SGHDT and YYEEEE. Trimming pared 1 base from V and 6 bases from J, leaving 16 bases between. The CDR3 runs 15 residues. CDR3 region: CASSLWGGLVSEAFF. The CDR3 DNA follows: TGTGCCAGCAGCTTGTGGGGGGGCTTGGTATCTGAAGCTTTCTTT.

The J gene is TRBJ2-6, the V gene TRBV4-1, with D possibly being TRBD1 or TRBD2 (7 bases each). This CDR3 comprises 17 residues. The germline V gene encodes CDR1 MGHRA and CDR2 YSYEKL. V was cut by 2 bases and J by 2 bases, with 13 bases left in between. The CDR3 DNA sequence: TGCGCCAGCAGCCAACGGCAGGGGGGGACTGGGGCCAACGTCCTGACTTTC. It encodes CASSQRQGGTGANVLTF.

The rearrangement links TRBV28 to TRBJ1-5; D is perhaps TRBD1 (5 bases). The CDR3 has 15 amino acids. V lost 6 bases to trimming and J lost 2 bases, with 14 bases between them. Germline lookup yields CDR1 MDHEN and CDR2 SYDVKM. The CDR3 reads CASSRPGAGNQPQHF. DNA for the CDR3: TGTGCCAGCAGCCGACCTGGGGCGGGCAATCAGCCCCAGCATTTT.

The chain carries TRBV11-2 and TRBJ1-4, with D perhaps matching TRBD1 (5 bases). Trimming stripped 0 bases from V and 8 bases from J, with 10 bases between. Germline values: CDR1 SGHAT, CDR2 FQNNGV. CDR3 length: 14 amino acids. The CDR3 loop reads CASSLDRDSEKLFF. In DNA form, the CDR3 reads TGTGCCAGCAGCTTAGATCGAGACAGCGAAAAACTGTTTTTT.

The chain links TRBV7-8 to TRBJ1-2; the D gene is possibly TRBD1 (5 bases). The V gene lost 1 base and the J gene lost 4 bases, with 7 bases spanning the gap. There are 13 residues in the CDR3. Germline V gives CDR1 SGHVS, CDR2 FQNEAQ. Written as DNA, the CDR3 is TGTGCCAGCAGCTTAGGACAGTCCTATGGCTACACCTTC. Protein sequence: CASSLGQSYGYTF.

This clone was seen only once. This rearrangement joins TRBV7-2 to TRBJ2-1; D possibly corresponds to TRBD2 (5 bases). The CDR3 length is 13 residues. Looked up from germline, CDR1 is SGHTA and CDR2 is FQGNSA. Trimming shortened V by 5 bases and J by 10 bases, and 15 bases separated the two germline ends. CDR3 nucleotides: TGTGCCAGCAGCCCGCCCGCCTCGGGAGAGCAGTTCTTC. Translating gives CASSPPASGEQFF.

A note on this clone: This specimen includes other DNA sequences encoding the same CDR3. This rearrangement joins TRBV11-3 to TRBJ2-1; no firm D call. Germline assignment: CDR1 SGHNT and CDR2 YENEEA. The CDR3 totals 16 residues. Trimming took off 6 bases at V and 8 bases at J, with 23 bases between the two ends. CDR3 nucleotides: TGTGCCAGCAGTCCACTCGGCACAGCCCTTTTCCATGAGCAGTTCTTC. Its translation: CASSPLGTALFHEQFF.

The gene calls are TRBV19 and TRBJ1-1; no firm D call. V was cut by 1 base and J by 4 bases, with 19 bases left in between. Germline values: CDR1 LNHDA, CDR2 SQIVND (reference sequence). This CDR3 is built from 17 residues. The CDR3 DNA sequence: TGTGCCAGTAGTATAGCTGGACTAAGAACCCGGGGCACTGAAGCTTTCTTT. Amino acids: CASSIAGLRTRGTEAFF.

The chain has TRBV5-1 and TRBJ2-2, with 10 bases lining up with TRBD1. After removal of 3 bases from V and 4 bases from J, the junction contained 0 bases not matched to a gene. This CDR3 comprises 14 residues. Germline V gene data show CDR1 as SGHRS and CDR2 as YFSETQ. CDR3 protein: CASSWTGGTGELFF. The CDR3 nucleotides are TGCGCCAGCAGCTGGACAGGGGGCACCGGGGAGCTGTTTTTT.

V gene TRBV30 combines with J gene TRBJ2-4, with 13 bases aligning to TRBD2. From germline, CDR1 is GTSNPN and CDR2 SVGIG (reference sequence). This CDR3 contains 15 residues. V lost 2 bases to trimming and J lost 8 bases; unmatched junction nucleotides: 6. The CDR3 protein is CAWSRTGTSGDIQYF. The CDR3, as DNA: TGTGCCTGGAGTAGAACCGGGACTAGCGGGGACATTCAGTACTTC. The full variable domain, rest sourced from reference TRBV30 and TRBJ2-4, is SQTIHQWPATLVQPVGSPLSLECTVEGTSNPNLYWYRQAAGRGLQLLFYSVGIGQISSEVPQNLSASRPQDRQFILSSKKLLLSDSGFYLCAWSRTGTSGDIQYFGAGTRLSVL.

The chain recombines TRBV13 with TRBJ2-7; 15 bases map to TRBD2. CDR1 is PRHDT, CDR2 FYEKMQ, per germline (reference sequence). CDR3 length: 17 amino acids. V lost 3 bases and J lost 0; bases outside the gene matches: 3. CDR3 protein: CASSLGLAGGYSYEQYF. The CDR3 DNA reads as TGTGCCAGCAGCTTGGGACTAGCGGGGGGTTACTCCTACGAGCAGTACTTC.

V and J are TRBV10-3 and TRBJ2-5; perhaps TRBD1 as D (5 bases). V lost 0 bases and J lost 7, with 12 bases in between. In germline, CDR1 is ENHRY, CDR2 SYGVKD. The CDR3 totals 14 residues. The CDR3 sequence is CAISESDSLGTQYF. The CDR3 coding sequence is TGTGCCATCAGTGAGTCTGACAGTTTGGGGACCCAGTACTTC.

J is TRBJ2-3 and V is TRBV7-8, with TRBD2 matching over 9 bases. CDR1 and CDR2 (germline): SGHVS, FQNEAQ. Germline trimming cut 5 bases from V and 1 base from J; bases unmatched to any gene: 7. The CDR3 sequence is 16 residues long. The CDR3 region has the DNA TGTGCCAGCAGCCGCACTAGCGGGCCGGGCACAGATACGCAGTATTTT. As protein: CASSRTSGPGTDTQYF.

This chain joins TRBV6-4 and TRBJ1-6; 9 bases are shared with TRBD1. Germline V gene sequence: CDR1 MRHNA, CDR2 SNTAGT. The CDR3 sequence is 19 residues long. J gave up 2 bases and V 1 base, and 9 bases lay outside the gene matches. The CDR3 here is CASSDYADRGMPYNSPLHF. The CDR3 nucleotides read TGTGCCAGCAGTGACTACGCAGACAGGGGGATGCCCTATAATTCACCCCTCCACTTT.

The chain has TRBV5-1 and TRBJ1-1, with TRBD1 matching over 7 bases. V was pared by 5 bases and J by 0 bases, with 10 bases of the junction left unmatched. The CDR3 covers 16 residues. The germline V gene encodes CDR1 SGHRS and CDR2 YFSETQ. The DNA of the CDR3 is TGCGCCAGCAGGATATTCAGACAGGGATTGAACACTGAAGCTTTCTTT. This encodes CASRIFRQGLNTEAFF.

The CDR3 bases are TGTGCCAGCAGCCCATTCGGAGGGATCACAGATACGCAGTATTTT. This encodes CASSPFGGITDTQYF. The chain carries TRBV4-2 and TRBJ2-3, with D perhaps matching TRBD2 (6 bases). The germline V gene has CDR1 LGHNA and CDR2 YNFKEQ. V was shortened by 4 bases and J by 2 bases, with 13 bases between the two germline ends. CDR3 length equals 15 residues.

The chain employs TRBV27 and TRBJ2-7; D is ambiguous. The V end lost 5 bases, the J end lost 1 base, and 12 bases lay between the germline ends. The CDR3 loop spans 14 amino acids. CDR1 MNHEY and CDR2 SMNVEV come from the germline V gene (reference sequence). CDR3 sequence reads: CASSPRSQSYEQYF. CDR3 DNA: TGTGCCAGCAGTCCCCGTAGCCAGTCCTACGAGCAGTACTTC.

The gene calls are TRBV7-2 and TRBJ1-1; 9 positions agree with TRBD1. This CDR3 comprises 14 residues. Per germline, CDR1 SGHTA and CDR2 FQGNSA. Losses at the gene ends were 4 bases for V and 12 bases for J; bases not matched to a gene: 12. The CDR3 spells CASSSSLETGGPFF. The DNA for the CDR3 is TGTGCCAGCAGCTCTAGCCTCGAGACAGGGGGTCCTTTCTTT.

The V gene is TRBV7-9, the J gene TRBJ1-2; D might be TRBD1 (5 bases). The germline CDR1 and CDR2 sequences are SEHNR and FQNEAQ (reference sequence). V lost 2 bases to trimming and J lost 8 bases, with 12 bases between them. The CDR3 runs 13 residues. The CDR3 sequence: CASSLSGTEGYTF. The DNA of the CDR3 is TGTGCCAGCAGCTTATCAGGGACGGAAGGCTACACCTTC.